The rows below give T cell receptor beta chains drawn from one sample of a study of blood T cell repertoires in COVID-19. Some clones are missing from TCRdb's copy, which holds only in-frame ones; the method was immunoSEQ multiplex PCR. This table has 200,000 to 250,000 clones, around 89% appearing once. The material sequenced was PBMCs or T cells enriched from blood (not recorded which). The receptors shown here come from a man younger than 45 who had been exposed to COVID-19. The CDR3 runs from the conserved cysteine through the conserved F or W. Fields, in order: J gene, V gene, clone size, D gene, CDR3 DNA, CDR3 protein. A D gene is named only where the DNA matches it firmly. Not all rows give a size; the values are once, few, many and, for expanded clones, a class.

>TRBJ2-1|TRBV7-6|.|TRBD1
TGTGCCAGCAGCTTAGCATCAGTTCCGGGACAGGGGGCCAGAATACTTTACAATGAGCAGTTCTTC
CASSLASVPGQGARILYNEQFF
>TRBJ2-1|TRBV23-1|.|.
TGCGCCAGCAGCCCCCCTCATTCTGTGTCTAGCTACAATGAGCAGTTCTTC
CASSPPHSVSSYNEQFF
>TRBJ2-3|TRBV6-2/TRBV6-3|.|TRBD2
TGTGCCAGCAGTTTCGGTTGGCTAGCGGGGGGCACAGATACGCAGTATTTT
CASSFGWLAGGTDTQYF
>TRBJ1-1|TRBV5-1|.|.
TGCGCCAGCAGCTTGGCCTTGGGGGGGCTGGGCACTGAAGCTTTCTTT
CASSLALGGLGTEAFF
>TRBJ1-2|TRBV6-2/TRBV6-3|.|.
TGTGCCAGCAGTCAGAACAGGGCCGGTGGCTACACCTTC
CASSQNRAGGYTF
>TRBJ2-7|TRBV19|.|.
TGTGCCAGTAGTTTTACAGTCTCCTACGAGCAGTACTTC
CASSFTVSYEQYF
>TRBJ2-7|TRBV2|.|.
TGTGCCAGCACGGGGACAAACTCCTACGAGCAGTACTTC
CASTGTNSYEQYF
>TRBJ1-2|TRBV6-5|.|TRBD1
TGTGCCAGCAGTTACTCTGAGGGGGCCAATGGCTACACCTTC
CASSYSEGANGYTF
>TRBJ2-2|TRBV6-5|.|TRBD1
TGTGCCAGCATCAGGACAGGGGGTACCGGGGAGCTGTTTTTT
CASIRTGGTGELFF
>TRBJ1-2|TRBV4-2|.|TRBD1
TGTGCCAGCAGCCAAGCGACAGGGAAGGTTGGCTACACCTTC
CASSQATGKVGYTF
>TRBJ2-4|TRBV7-3|.|TRBD2
TGTGCCAGCAGCTTCCCCGGACTAGCGGGGGGGACTCTAGCCAAAAACATTCAGTACTTC
CASSFPGLAGGTLAKNIQYF
>TRBJ2-7|TRBV3-1/TRBV3-2|.|TRBD1
TGTGCCAGCAGGTACCTCCGGGACAGGGGGCTCTACGAGCAGTACTTC
CASRYLRDRGLYEQYF
>TRBJ2-3|TRBV30|.|.
TGTGCCTGGAGTGTACAAGATACGCAGTATTTT
CAWSVQDTQYF
>TRBJ1-2|TRBV5-5|.|.
TGTGCCAGCAGCTTGGCGGGAGAGTTCTATGGCTACACCTTC
CASSLAGEFYGYTF
>TRBJ1-6|TRBV12-5|.|.
TGTGCTAGTGGTTTGGCCGGTAATTCACCCCTCCACTTT
CASGLAGNSPLHF
>TRBJ2-1|TRBV10-1|.|TRBD1
TGCGCCAGCAGTGAAGCGGGACAGGGGGACAGTGAGCAGTTCTTC
CASSEAGQGDSEQFF
>TRBJ2-3|TRBV11-3|once|.
TGTGCCAGCAGCTCCAGGGATTCAGATACGCAGTATTTT
CASSSRDSDTQYF
>TRBJ2-6|TRBV14|.|TRBD1
TGTGCCAGCAGCCCTTGGGACAGGGCCAGCTCTGGGGCCAACGTCCTGACTTTC
CASSPWDRASSGANVLTF
>TRBJ1-1|TRBV7-9|.|TRBD1
TGTGCCAGCAGCTCTACTAGGGGGCTAACTGAAGCTTTCTTT
CASSSTRGLTEAFF
>TRBJ1-2|TRBV27|.|.
TGTGCCAGCAAGAGTGTCATAAGAAACTATGGCTACACCTTC
CASKSVIRNYGYTF
>TRBJ1-2|TRBV5-4|.|TRBD1
TGTGCCAGCAGCTTGACCCGACAGGGTACTGGCTACACCTTC
CASSLTRQGTGYTF
>TRBJ1-2|TRBV9|few|TRBD1
TGTGCCAGCAGCGTAGGTTGGACAGGGGAAGGCTACACCTTC
CASSVGWTGEGYTF
>TRBJ1-1|TRBV19|.|TRBD1
TGTGCCAGTAGTATAGCAGAGAGGAGGGACAGGGAGAATACTGAAGCTTTCTTT
CASSIAERRDRENTEAFF
>TRBJ2-5|TRBV7-2|.|.
TGTGCCAGCAGCAAAGACCCCTCAGGGGAGACCCAGTACTTC
CASSKDPSGETQYF
>TRBJ2-3|TRBV11-2|.|.
TGTGCCAGCAGCCCCCGCGGGACAGGCACAGATACGCAGTATTTT
CASSPRGTGTDTQYF
>TRBJ2-3|TRBV19|few|.
TGTGCCAGTAGTAGGGGGCTTGGGGATACGCAGTATTTT
CASSRGLGDTQYF
>TRBJ2-1|TRBV4-1|.|.
TGCGCCAGCAGCTCTCAGCGGGTCCCGGGGGATGAGCAGTTCTTC
CASSSQRVPGDEQFF
>TRBJ2-7|TRBV12-3/TRBV12-4|.|.
TGTGCCAGCAGTTTAGAGGACTTCTACGAGCAGTACTTC
CASSLEDFYEQYF
>TRBJ2-2|TRBV27|.|.
TGTGCCAGCAGTGGTGGTGGAGGTCCGAACACCGGGGAGCTGTTTTTT
CASSGGGGPNTGELFF
>TRBJ2-7|TRBV9|once|.
TGTGCCAGCAGCGTAGGGGCAGGGTACTCCTACGAGCAGTACTTC
CASSVGAGYSYEQYF
>TRBJ1-4|TRBV7-6|.|.
TGTGCCAGCGGTGAGGGGAGGGAGGTGGAAAAACTGTTTTTT
CASGEGREVEKLFF
>TRBJ2-3|TRBV4-1|.|TRBD2
TGCGCCAGCAGCCCGGGACTAGCGGGAAGAACAGATACGCAGTATTTT
CASSPGLAGRTDTQYF
>TRBJ2-2|TRBV30|once|.
TGTGCCTGTAGGGGGTTGACCGGGGAGCTGTTTTTT
CACRGLTGELFF
>TRBJ1-1|TRBV6-5|.|TRBD1
TGTGCCAGCAGACCCGGGGACAGGGTCGTACCTGAAGCTTTCTTT
CASRPGDRVVPEAFF
>TRBJ2-7|TRBV6-5|.|TRBD2
TGTGCCAGCGGACTTAGCGGGGGATACGAGCAGTACTTC
CASGLSGGYEQYF
>TRBJ1-2|TRBV2|.|.
TGTGCCAGCAGCCTTATTGAAGGCAGGGATGGCTATGGCTACACCTTC
CASSLIEGRDGYGYTF
>TRBJ2-3|TRBV9|.|TRBD2
TGTGCCAGCAGCCCACTAGCGGGGGCGAACACAGATACGCAGTATTTT
CASSPLAGANTDTQYF
>TRBJ1-1|TRBV6-5|.|TRBD1
TGTGCCACCAGGGGGCTGGGGAACACTGAAGCTTTCTTT
CATRGLGNTEAFF
>TRBJ2-1|TRBV7-3|once|.
TGTGCCAGCAGCAAAAACCGGGACAAATACAATGAGCAGTTCTTC
CASSKNRDKYNEQFF
>TRBJ1-2|TRBV6-4|.|.
TGTGCCAGCAGTGCCTCGGGCATAGCTAACTATGGCTACACCTTC
CASSASGIANYGYTF